The 32 T cell receptor beta chains below all came from one sample that was sequenced in a study of T cells in tuberculosis. Assay used: immunoSEQ multiplex PCR; TCRdb lists only in-frame clones, some missing. The data show 20,000 to 25,000 clones, with roughly nine tenths seen just once and roughly 15% held by the top ten. Input material: PBMCs. The receptors were sampled from a donor between 10 and 35 years old with latent tuberculosis or without tuberculosis infection.

The chain employs TRBV6-1 and TRBJ1-1; TRBD1 matches 7 bases. The germline CDR1 and CDR2 sequences are MNHNS and SASEGT. Losses at the gene ends were 5 bases for V and 10 bases for J; bases not matched to a gene: 7. The CDR3 consists of 12 residues. The CDR3 loop is CASSPTGTVAFF. CDR3 sequence (DNA): TGTGCCAGCAGTCCGACAGGGACGGTAGCTTTCTTT.

This clone has just one count. The chain uses TRBV11-3 and TRBJ2-2; possible D gene TRBD2, 6 bases. V gave up 0 bases and J gave up 2 bases, with 22 bases separating them. CDR1 is SGHNT, CDR2 YENEEA, per germline. CDR3 length equals 20 residues. The CDR3 loop reads CASSLDRIGVSGRNTGELFF. For the CDR3, the DNA is TGTGCCAGCAGCTTAGATCGAATCGGGGTCAGCGGGCGTAACACCGGGGAGCTGTTTTTT.

J is TRBJ2-7 and V is TRBV7-2; D is possibly TRBD2 (6 bases). CDR1 is SGHTA and CDR2 is FQGNSA in the germline V gene. V lost 3 bases and J 5 bases, leaving 14 bases between the germline ends. The CDR3 runs 14 residues. As DNA, the CDR3 is TGTGCCAGCAGCTTGGGGGGATTGAGGGACGAGCAGTACTTC. Its translation is CASSLGGLRDEQYF.

For the CDR3, the DNA is TGTGCCAGCAGTCGTCCGGGAGAGACCCAGTACTTC. Amino acid sequence: CASSRPGETQYF. This chain joins TRBV6-5 and TRBJ2-5; D remains unclear. V was cut by 5 bases and J by 4 bases, with 8 bases left in between. CDR1 is MNHEY, CDR2 SVGAGI, per germline. The CDR3 loop spans 12 amino acids.

The chain employs TRBV5-6 and TRBJ2-3; 9 bases fit TRBD1. V lost 6 bases to trimming and J lost 8 bases; unmatched junction nucleotides: 13. Germline assignment: CDR1 SGHDT and CDR2 YYEEEE. The CDR3 extends over 15 amino acids. This CDR3 reads CASTLTGTGFATQYF. Written as DNA, the CDR3 is TGTGCCAGCACCCTGACCGGGACAGGGTTCGCTACGCAGTATTTT.

The gene calls are TRBV6-1 and TRBJ1-2; 9 nucleotides line up with TRBD1. This CDR3 is built from 14 residues. Germline CDR1 MNHNS, CDR2 SASEGT. V was pared by 5 bases and J by 4 bases, with 5 bases of the junction left unmatched. In DNA, the CDR3 is TGTGCCAGCAGTCCCGGGACAGGGTTCTATGGCTACACCTTC. This sequence encodes CASSPGTGFYGYTF.

In its sample, this clone was seen once. This chain connects TRBV27 to TRBJ2-3; D is unresolved. V lost 5 bases and J lost 2, with 8 bases in between. The CDR3 has 13 residues. Germline CDR1 and CDR2: MNHEY and SMNVEV (reference sequence). The CDR3 nucleotides read TGTGCCAGCAGTCACACCCTCACAGATACGCAGTATTTT. Amino acid sequence: CASSHTLTDTQYF.

The V call is TRBV18, the J call TRBJ1-1; D is undetermined. The CDR3 is made up of 12 amino acids. Germline V lookup: CDR1 KGHSH, CDR2 LQKENI. V lost 8 bases and J 1 base, leaving 8 bases between the germline ends. The CDR3 sequence is CASPRTNTEAFF. DNA for the CDR3: TGTGCCAGCCCGAGAACGAACACTGAAGCTTTCTTT.

The rearrangement uses TRBV11-2 and TRBJ2-7, with D perhaps matching TRBD1 (6 bases). V was trimmed by 5 bases and J by 3 bases, leaving 17 bases between them. CDR3 length: 15 residues. The germline CDR1 and CDR2 sequences are SGHAT and FQNNGV. The CDR3, as DNA: TGTGCCAGCAGCCCCCTATACGGACAGAGCTACGAGCAGTACTTC. Its translation: CASSPLYGQSYEQYF.

This chain connects TRBV7-8 to TRBJ2-7; D call uncertain. This CDR3 has 15 amino acids. Between the trimmed V and J ends, which lost 2 bases and 3 bases, there was a span of 14 bases. The germline V gene encodes CDR1 SGHVS and CDR2 FQNEAQ. The CDR3 DNA sequence: TGTGCCAGCAGCTTAATGCTTTCTACCCACTACGAGCAGTACTTC. Encoded protein: CASSLMLSTHYEQYF.

J is TRBJ1-4 and V is TRBV6-6, with 8 positions matching TRBD1. Per the germline V gene, CDR1 is MNHNY and CDR2 is SVGAGI (reference sequence). Trimming removed 2 bases from V and 4 bases from J; junction bases left unmatched: 0. This CDR3 has 14 residues. CDR3 protein: CASSYDRGNEKLFF. The CDR3, as DNA: TGTGCCAGCAGTTACGACAGGGGTAATGAAAAACTGTTTTTT.

The V call is TRBV5-5, the J call TRBJ2-4, with a weak D call TRBD2 (6 bases). Germline V gives CDR1 SGHKS, CDR2 YYEKEE (reference sequence). The length of the CDR3 is 15 residues. V gave up 0 bases and J gave up 6 bases, with 13 bases separating them. This CDR3 reads CASSLVGTSGNIQYF. The DNA for the CDR3 is TGTGCCAGCAGCTTGGTAGGGACTTCTGGAAACATTCAGTACTTC.

The chain couples TRBV20-1 to TRBJ2-7; weak D call: TRBD1 (6 bases). Per the germline V gene, CDR1 is DFQATT and CDR2 is SNEGSKA (reference sequence). The CDR3 length is 11 residues. Trimming stripped 7 bases from V and 5 bases from J, with 12 bases between. In nucleotides, the CDR3 is TGCAGTGTAGTAAAGGGGGACGAGCAGTACTTC. As protein: CSVVKGDEQYF.

The chain uses TRBV19 and TRBJ2-3, with 7 bases lining up with TRBD2. Trimming at V came to 6 bases and at J to 0 bases, leaving 12 bases not matched to a gene. Germline CDR1 is LNHDA and CDR2 is SQIVND (reference sequence). There are 17 residues in the CDR3. The CDR3 here is CASRNWGSGASTDTQYF. The CDR3 nucleotides read TGTGCCAGTAGGAATTGGGGCAGCGGGGCTAGCACAGATACGCAGTATTTT.

CDR3 DNA: TGCGCCAGCAGCTTGACAGGGGGTAATGAAAAACTGTTTTTT. Its translation is CASSLTGGNEKLFF. V gene TRBV5-1 combines with J gene TRBJ1-4, with TRBD1 identical over 8 bases. The CDR3 is made up of 14 amino acids. Germline-derived CDR1 and CDR2 are SGHRS and YFSETQ. Trimming at V came to 1 base and at J to 4 bases, leaving 0 bases not matched to a gene.

The chain employs TRBV29-1 and TRBJ1-6; 7 bases match TRBD1. With V trimmed by 5 bases and J by 8 bases, 9 bases remained unmatched. The CDR3 has 14 residues. Germline V lookup: CDR1 SQVTM, CDR2 ANQGSEA. The CDR3 bases are TGCAGCGTTAAAAGGGACAGTGTATATTCACCCCTCCACTTT. This gives the protein CSVKRDSVYSPLHF.

The chain joins TRBV4-3 to TRBJ2-2, with TRBD2 matching over 9 bases. The J segment lost 4 bases and the V segment lost 4 bases, leaving 16 bases of the junction unmatched. The CDR3 is 19 amino acids. Germline assignment: CDR1 LGHNA and CDR2 YSLEER. CDR3 region: CASSPAVPLAGTITGELFF. In nucleotides, the CDR3 is TGCGCCAGCAGCCCCGCCGTTCCCCTAGCGGGGACCATCACCGGGGAGCTGTTTTTT.

This chain uses TRBV30 with TRBJ1-1, with 11 bases lining up with TRBD1. The CDR3 runs to 15 residues. The germline CDR1 and CDR2 sequences are GTSNPN and SVGIG (reference sequence). V gave up 3 bases and J gave up 9 bases; unmatched junction bases: 12. The CDR3 DNA is TGTGCCTGGAGCGCCCTCGGACAGGGGGCATCTCAAGCTTTCTTT. Protein product: CAWSALGQGASQAFF.

This clone was recorded only once. The chain uses TRBV9 and TRBJ2-2; a weak D match, TRBD2 (5 bases). The CDR3 is 15 amino acids. Trimming left V 3 bases short and J 1 base short, with 10 bases between. CDR1 is SGDLS and CDR2 is YYNGEE in the germline V gene. The CDR3 here is CASSENGLNTGELFF. CDR3 nucleotide sequence: TGTGCCAGCAGCGAGAACGGACTGAACACCGGGGAGCTGTTTTTT.

V and J are TRBV6-5 and TRBJ1-3, with D maybe TRBD1 (6 bases). Per the germline V gene, CDR1 is MNHEY and CDR2 is SVGAGI. The CDR3 runs 15 residues. V lost 9 bases and J 0 bases, leaving 15 bases between the germline ends. The CDR3 loop is CASRMDRSSGNTIYF. The CDR3 DNA reads as TGTGCCAGTAGGATGGACAGAAGCTCTGGAAACACCATATATTTT.

This sequence joins TRBV2 and TRBJ1-2; TRBD1 matches at 7 bases. Trimming at V came to 6 bases and at J to 8 bases, leaving 9 bases not matched to a gene. The germline V gene encodes CDR1 SNHLY and CDR2 FYNNEI. The CDR3 has 13 residues. CDR3 in amino acids: CASSRDRLLGYTF. For the CDR3, the DNA is TGTGCCAGCAGCCGGGACAGACTTCTCGGCTACACCTTC.

The chain uses TRBV30 and TRBJ1-6; D may be TRBD1 (6 bases). V lost 2 bases and J 9 bases, leaving 14 bases between the germline ends. Germline lookup yields CDR1 GTSNPN and CDR2 SVGIG (reference sequence). The CDR3 consists of 14 residues. The CDR3 region is CAWSRGRGVSPLHF. The CDR3 DNA is TGTGCCTGGAGTCGGGGCAGGGGAGTTTCACCCCTCCACTTT.

The chain couples TRBV7-3 to TRBJ2-5; 9 positions match TRBD1. Germline values: CDR1 SGHTA, CDR2 FQGTGA. The junction had 6 bases not matched to a gene; V was cut back by 5 bases and J by 2 bases. This CDR3 region has 15 residues. CDR3 loop: CASSRTGVQQETQYF. DNA of the CDR3: TGTGCCAGCAGCCGGACAGGGGTCCAACAAGAGACCCAGTACTTC.

The rearrangement joins TRBV4-1 to TRBJ2-5, with D perhaps TRBD1 (6 bases). CDR1 and CDR2 from the germline V gene are MGHRA and YSYEKL. Trimming pared 0 bases from V and 7 bases from J, leaving 12 bases between. CDR3 size: 14 residues. CDR3 sequence (DNA): TGCGCCAGCAGCCAAGAGGTCTGGGGGCGGACCCAGTACTTC. It translates to CASSQEVWGRTQYF.

The chain uses TRBV5-4 and TRBJ1-2; TRBD1 matches at 7 bases. The V and J ends lost 8 bases and 0 bases, in that order; junction bases with no gene match: 13. Germline CDR1 is SGHNT and CDR2 is YYREEE (reference sequence). This CDR3 contains 16 residues. The CDR3, as DNA: TGTGCCAGTAGCCAGGACAGGATTTTTTCTAACTATGGCTACACCTTC. Protein: CASSQDRIFSNYGYTF.

The genes are TRBV7-2 and TRBJ2-7, with 7 bases that match TRBD1. With 5 bases clipped from V and 7 bases from J, the junction kept 14 bases outside the gene matches. The CDR3 covers 15 residues. Germline V lookup: CDR1 SGHTA, CDR2 FQGNSA. CDR3 region: CASSLTFDRAREQYF. CDR3 nucleotides: TGTGCCAGCAGCCTCACCTTCGACAGGGCCCGGGAGCAGTACTTC.

The V call is TRBV2, the J call TRBJ1-2; 8 bases fit TRBD1. V shed 6 bases, J shed 4 bases, and the junction held 10 bases outside the gene matches. From germline, CDR1 is SNHLY and CDR2 FYNNEI. The CDR3 is 15 residues long. The DNA of the CDR3 is TGTGCCAGCAGCGTATCAGGGGGCCTCGGCTATGGCTACACCTTC. It encodes CASSVSGGLGYGYTF.

This clone showed up just once. V and J are TRBV6-5 and TRBJ1-1, with 9 positions matching TRBD1. Germline V CDR1 and CDR2: MNHEY, SVGAGI. V gave up 2 bases and J gave up 7 bases; unmatched junction bases: 8. This CDR3 is built from 15 residues. Written as DNA, the CDR3 is TGTGCCAGCAGTTACGCGACAGGGGGGCAAAGTGAAGCTTTCTTT. Translating gives CASSYATGGQSEAFF.

This chain links TRBV29-1 with TRBJ2-1; 9 positions agree with TRBD1. The junction had 5 bases not matched to a gene; V was cut back by 6 bases and J by 2 bases. This CDR3 has 14 amino acids. Germline CDR1 SQVTM, CDR2 ANQGSEA. The CDR3 reads CSVIRTGAYNEQFF. The CDR3 DNA is TGCAGCGTCATAAGGACAGGGGCCTACAATGAGCAGTTCTTC.

The chain combines TRBV5-6 with TRBJ1-5; no definite D call. The CDR3 runs 16 residues. In germline, CDR1 is SGHDT, CDR2 YYEEEE. Trimming pared 4 bases from V and 4 bases from J, leaving 18 bases between. In DNA form, the CDR3 reads TGTGCCAGCAGCCGAGGCGGTCCCAAAGGAAATCAGCCCCAGCATTTT. Protein product: CASSRGGPKGNQPQHF.

The chain is built from TRBV29-1 and TRBJ1-2; D is possibly TRBD1 (6 bases). Germline V lookup: CDR1 SQVTM, CDR2 ANQGSEA. This CDR3 is 13 amino acids long. CDR3 sequence reads: CRDGTIGEYGYTF. The DNA for the CDR3 is TGCAGAGACGGGACAATAGGGGAATATGGCTACACCTTC.

The chain has TRBV5-4 and TRBJ2-7; 8 bases are a match to TRBD1. The CDR3 has 14 residues. Trimming cost V 8 bases and J 2 bases; bases outside gene matches: 9. From germline, CDR1 is SGHNT and CDR2 YYREEE (reference sequence). DNA for the CDR3: TGTGCCAGTAGCCGGACAGGGAGGACCTACGAGCAGTACTTC. Amino acids: CASSRTGRTYEQYF. Using reference TRBV5-4 and TRBJ2-7 for the parts outside the CDR3, the full variable domain is ETGVTQSPTHLIKTRGQQVTLRCSSQSGHNTVSWYQQALGQGPQFIFQYYREEENGRGNFPPRFSGLQFPNYSSELNVNALELDDSALYLCASSRTGRTYEQYFGPGTRLTVT.